This T cell receptor beta chain was profiled in a study of CD8+CD57+ T cells in acquired aplastic anemia. Study-wide context: When averaged, DNA from sorted CD4+ and CD8+ cells came to 3.2 ug.

In patients chosen for sequencing, flow cytometry had shown CD8+CD57+ cell expansion. Genomic DNA, the template, was used for profiling of the TCR beta VDJ and CDR3. TCRdb re-called the reads through MiXCR, storing one row per CDR3 protein. The sample yields 160,000 or so distinct CDR3 sequences, about 45% seen once. The sequence was obtained from a human donor with aplastic anemia. The sequenced material came from sorted CD4+, CD8+, or CD8+CD57+ T cells (not recorded which) from PBMCs.

The CDR3 region has the DNA TGTGCCAGCAGCACCCGACTAGCGGGAGATTCGGATACGCAGTATTTT. This translates into CASSTRLAGDSDTQYF. The J gene is TRBJ2-3, the V gene TRBV28, with 12 bases that match TRBD2. This CDR3 has 16 amino acids. V shed 6 bases and J 6 bases; nucleotides not matched to a gene: 10. Germline V CDR1 and CDR2: MDHEN, SYDVKM.